This T cell receptor beta chain was observed in a study of molecular identifiers for immune sequencing clone quantification. Study-level information: For replicates, RNA isolated from approximately 22,000 or 94,000 naive CD8 cells was divided into five portions, of which four were sequenced.

Study-wide findings and caveats: Effector cells kept over 97% of their molecules in clones above 20 RNA copies, while naive cells kept under 1% there.

This clonotype was observed at least ten times. Its matching antigen is unknown. Based on a CD8+CD4-CCR7+CD45RA+ profile, naive CD8 T cells were sorted. TCRdb passed the PCR reads through MiXCR, listing each CDR3 protein once. Altogether around 470,000 distinct CDR3 sequences are present, over 20% being singletons, with the ten largest covering about 0.84%. CDR1 and CDR2 from the germline V gene are MNHEY and SMNVEV (reference sequence). V dropped 5 bases and J dropped 2; count of bases not matched to a gene: 3. The CDR3 totals 15 residues. Sequencing input: naive CD8+ T cells from blood, with Jurkat cell RNA spiked in. The sample's subset: FACS-sorted CD8+CD4-CCR7+CD45RA+ naive T cells. The TCR comes from a human donor in good health. Some libraries in this study had Jurkat cell RNA spiked in. This chain connects TRBV27 to TRBJ2-1; 10 nucleotides align to TRBD2. Here the CDR3 DNA reads TGTGCCAGCAGTCCAAGCGGGAGGGCCTACAATGAGCAGTTCTTC. Amino acids: CASSPSGRAYNEQFF.